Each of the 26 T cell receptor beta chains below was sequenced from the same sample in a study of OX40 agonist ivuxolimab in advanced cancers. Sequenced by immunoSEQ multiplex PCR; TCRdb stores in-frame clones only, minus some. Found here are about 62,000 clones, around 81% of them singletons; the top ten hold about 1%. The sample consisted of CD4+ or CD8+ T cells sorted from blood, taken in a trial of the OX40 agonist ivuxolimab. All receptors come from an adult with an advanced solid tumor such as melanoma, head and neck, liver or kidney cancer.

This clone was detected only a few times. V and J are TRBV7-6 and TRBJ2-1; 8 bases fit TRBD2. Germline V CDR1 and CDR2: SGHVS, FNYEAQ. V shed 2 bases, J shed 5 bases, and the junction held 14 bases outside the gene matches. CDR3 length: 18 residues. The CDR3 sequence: CASSLMVSRGGNHNEQFF. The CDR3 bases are TGTGCCAGCAGCTTAATGGTCTCTCGGGGGGGTAATCACAATGAGCAGTTCTTC.

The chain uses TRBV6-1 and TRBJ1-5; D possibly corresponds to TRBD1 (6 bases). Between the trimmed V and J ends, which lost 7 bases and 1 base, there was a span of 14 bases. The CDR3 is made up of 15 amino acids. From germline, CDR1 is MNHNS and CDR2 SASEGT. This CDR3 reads CASISGHSSNQPQHF. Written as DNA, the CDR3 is TGTGCCAGCATATCGGGACACAGCAGCAATCAGCCCCAGCATTTT.

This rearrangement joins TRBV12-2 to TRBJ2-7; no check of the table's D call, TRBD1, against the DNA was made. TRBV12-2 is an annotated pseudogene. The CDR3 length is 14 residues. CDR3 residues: CASRGQMGLYEQYF. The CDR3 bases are TGTGCAAGTCGCGGACAGATGGGGTTGTACGAGCAGTACTTC.

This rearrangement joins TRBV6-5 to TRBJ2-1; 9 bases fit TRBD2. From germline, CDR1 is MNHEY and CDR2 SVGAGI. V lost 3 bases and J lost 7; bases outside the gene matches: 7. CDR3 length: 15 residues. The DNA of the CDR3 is TGTGCCAGCAGTTATGGAGCGGGGGGTACAAATGAGCAGTTCTTC. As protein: CASSYGAGGTNEQFF.

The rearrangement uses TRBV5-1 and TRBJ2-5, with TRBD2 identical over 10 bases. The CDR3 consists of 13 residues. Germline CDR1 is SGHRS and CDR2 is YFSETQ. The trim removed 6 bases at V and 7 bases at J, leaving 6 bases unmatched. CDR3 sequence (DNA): TGCGCCAGCAACGAAGCGGGGGGGGCGACCCAGTACTTC. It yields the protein CASNEAGGATQYF.

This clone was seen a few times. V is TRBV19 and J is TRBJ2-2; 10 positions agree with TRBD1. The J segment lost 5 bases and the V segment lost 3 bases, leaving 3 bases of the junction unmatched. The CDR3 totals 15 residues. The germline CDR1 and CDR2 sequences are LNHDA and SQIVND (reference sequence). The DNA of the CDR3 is TGTGCCAGTAGTATCGGGACAGGGGTTACCGGGGAGCTGTTTTTT. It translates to CASSIGTGVTGELFF.

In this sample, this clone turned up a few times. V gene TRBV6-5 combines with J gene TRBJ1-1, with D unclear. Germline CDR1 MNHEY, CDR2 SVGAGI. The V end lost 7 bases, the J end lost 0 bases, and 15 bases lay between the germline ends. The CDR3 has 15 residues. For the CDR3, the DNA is TGTGCCAGCAAATCCACCCCGGGGATGAACACTGAAGCTTTCTTT. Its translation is CASKSTPGMNTEAFF.

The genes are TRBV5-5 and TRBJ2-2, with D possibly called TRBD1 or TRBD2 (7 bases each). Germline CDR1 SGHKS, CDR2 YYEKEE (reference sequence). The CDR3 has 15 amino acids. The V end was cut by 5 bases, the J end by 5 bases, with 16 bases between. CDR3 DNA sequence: TGTGCCAGCAGTTGGGAGGGGGCCAGAACCGGGGAGCTGTTTTTT. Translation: CASSWEGARTGELFF. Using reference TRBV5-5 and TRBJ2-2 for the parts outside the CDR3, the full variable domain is DAGVTQSPTHLIKTRGQQVTLRCSPISGHKSVSWYQQVLGQGPQFIFQYYEKEERGRGNFPDRFSARQFPNYSSELNVNALLLGDSALYLCASSWEGARTGELFFGEGSRLTVL.

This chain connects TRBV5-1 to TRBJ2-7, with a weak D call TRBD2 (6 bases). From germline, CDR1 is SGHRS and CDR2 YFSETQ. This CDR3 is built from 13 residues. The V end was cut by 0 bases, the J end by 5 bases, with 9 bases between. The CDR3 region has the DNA TGCGCCAGCAGCTTGGCCGGAGGGGACGAGCAGTACTTC. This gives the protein CASSLAGGDEQYF.

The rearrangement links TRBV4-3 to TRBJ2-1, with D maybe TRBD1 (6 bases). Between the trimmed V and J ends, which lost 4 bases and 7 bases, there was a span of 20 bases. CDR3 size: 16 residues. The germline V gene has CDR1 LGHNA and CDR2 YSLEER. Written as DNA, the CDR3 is TGCGCCAGCAGCCTCACACGGCAGGGGAAGCTGAATGAGCAGTTCTTC. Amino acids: CASSLTRQGKLNEQFF.

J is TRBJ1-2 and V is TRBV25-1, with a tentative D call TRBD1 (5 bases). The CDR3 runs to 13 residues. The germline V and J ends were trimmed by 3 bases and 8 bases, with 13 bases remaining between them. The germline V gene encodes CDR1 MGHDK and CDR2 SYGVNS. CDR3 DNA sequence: TGTGCCAGCAGTGAGGATTTTGGGGCAGGCTACACCTTC. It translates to CASSEDFGAGYTF.

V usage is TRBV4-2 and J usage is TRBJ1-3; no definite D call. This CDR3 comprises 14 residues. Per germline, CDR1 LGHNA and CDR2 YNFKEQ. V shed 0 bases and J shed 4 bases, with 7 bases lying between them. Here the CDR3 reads CASSQDGPGNTIYF. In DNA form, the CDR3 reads TGTGCCAGCAGCCAAGACGGACCCGGAAACACCATATATTTT.

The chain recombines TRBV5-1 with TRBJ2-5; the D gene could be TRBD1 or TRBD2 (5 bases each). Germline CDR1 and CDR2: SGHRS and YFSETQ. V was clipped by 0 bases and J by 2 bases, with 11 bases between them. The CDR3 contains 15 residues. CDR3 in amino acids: CASSLVGDVQETQYF. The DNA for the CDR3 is TGCGCCAGCAGCTTGGTAGGGGACGTTCAAGAGACCCAGTACTTC.

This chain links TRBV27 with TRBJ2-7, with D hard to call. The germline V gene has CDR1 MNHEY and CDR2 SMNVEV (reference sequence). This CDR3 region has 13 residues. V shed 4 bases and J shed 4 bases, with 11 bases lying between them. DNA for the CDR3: TGTGCCAGCAGTTCCACCACAGCTTACGAGCAGTACTTC. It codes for CASSSTTAYEQYF.

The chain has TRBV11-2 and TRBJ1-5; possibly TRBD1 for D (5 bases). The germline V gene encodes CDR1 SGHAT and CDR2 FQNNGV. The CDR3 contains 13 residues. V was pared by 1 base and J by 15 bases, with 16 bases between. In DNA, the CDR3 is TGTGCCAGCAGCTTAGGGAGCGGGACTCCCGCGCATTTT. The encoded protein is CASSLGSGTPAHF. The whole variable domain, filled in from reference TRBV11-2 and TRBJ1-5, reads EAGVAQSPRYKIIEKRQSVAFWCNPISGHATLYWYQQILGQGPKLLIQFQNNGVVDDSQLPKDRFSAERLKGVDSTLKIQPAKLEDSAVYLCASSLGSGTPAHFGDGTRLSIL.

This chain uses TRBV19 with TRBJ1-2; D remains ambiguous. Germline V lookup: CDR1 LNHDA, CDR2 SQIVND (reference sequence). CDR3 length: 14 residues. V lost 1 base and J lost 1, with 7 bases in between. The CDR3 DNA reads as TGTGCCAGTAGTATAGGTCCGGGTAACTATGGCTACACCTTC. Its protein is CASSIGPGNYGYTF. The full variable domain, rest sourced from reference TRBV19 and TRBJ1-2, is DGGITQSPKYLFRKEGQNVTLSCEQNLNHDAMYWYRQDPGQGLRLIYYSQIVNDFQKGDIAEGYSVSREKKESFPLTVTSAQKNPTAFYLCASSIGPGNYGYTFGSGTRLTVV.

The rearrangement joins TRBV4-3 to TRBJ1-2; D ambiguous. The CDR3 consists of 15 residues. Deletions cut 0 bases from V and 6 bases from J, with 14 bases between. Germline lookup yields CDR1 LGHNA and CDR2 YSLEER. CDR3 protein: CASSQEVVTHNGYTF. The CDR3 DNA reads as TGCGCCAGCAGCCAAGAGGTAGTCACACACAATGGCTACACCTTC.

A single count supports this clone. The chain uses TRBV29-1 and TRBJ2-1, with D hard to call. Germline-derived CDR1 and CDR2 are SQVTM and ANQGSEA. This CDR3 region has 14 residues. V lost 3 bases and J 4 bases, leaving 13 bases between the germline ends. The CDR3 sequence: CSVDAQVVYNEQFF. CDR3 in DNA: TGCAGCGTTGACGCCCAGGTGGTTTACAATGAGCAGTTCTTC.

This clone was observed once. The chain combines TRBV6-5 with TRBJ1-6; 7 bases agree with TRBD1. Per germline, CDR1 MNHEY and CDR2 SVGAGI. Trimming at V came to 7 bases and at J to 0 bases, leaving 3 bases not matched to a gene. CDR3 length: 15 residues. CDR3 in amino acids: CASKGDSSYNSPLHF. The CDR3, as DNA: TGTGCCAGCAAGGGGGACAGCTCCTATAATTCACCCCTCCACTTT.

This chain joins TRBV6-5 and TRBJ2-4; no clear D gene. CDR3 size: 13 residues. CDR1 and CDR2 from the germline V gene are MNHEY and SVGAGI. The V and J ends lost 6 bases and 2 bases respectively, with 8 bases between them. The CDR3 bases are TGTGCCAGCAGGCAGGCACCCAAAAACATTCAGTACTTC. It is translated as CASRQAPKNIQYF.

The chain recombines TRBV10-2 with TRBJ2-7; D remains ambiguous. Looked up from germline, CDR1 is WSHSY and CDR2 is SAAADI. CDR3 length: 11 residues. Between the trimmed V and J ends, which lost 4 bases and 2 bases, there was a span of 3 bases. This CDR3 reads CASSGAYEQYF. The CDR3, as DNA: TGCGCCAGCAGTGGAGCCTACGAGCAGTACTTC.

The CDR3 bases are TGTGCCAGCAGTTACAGGGCAGTAGGTGGTTCACCCCTCCACTTT. This sequence encodes CASSYRAVGGSPLHF. The V call is TRBV6-6, the J call TRBJ1-6; D not certain. The CDR3 sequence is 15 residues long. V gave up 2 bases and J gave up 9 bases, with 14 bases separating them. The V gene's germline CDR1 is MNHNY and CDR2 SVGAGI (reference sequence).

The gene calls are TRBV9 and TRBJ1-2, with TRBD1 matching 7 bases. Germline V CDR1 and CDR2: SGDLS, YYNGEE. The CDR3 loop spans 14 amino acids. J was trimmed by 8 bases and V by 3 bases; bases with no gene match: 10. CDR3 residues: CASSAHRGLGGYTF. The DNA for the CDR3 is TGTGCCAGCAGCGCTCACAGGGGTCTGGGAGGCTACACCTTC. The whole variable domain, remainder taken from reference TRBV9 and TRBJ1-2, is DSGVTQTPKHLITATGQRVTLRCSPRSGDLSVYWYQQSLDQGLQFLIQYYNGEERAKGNILERFSAQQFPDLHSELNLSSLELGDSALYFCASSAHRGLGGYTFGSGTRLTVV.

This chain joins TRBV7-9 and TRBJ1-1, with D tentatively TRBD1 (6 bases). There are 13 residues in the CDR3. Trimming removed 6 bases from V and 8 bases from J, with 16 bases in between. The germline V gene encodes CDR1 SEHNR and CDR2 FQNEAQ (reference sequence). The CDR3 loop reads CASSSTSGTEAFF. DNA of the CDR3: TGTGCCAGCAGTTCCACCTCCGGGACAGAAGCTTTCTTT. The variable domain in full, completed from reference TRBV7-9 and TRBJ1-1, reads DTGVSQNPRHKITKRGQNVTFRCDPISEHNRLYWYRQTLGQGPEFLTYFQNEAQLEKSRLLSDRFSAERPKGSFSTLEIQRTEQGDSAMYLCASSSTSGTEAFFGQGTRLTVV.

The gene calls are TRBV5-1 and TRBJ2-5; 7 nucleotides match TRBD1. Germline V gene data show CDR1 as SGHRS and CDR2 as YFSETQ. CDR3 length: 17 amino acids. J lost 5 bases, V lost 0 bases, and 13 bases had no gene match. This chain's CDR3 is CASSLGQGLGRRETQYF. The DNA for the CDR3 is TGCGCCAGCAGCTTGGGACAGGGTTTGGGTAGGAGGGAGACCCAGTACTTC.

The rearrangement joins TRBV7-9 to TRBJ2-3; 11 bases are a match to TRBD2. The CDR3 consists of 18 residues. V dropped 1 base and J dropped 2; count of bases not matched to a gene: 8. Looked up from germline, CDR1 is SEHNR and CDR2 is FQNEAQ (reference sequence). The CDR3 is CASSLVALAGGITDTQYF. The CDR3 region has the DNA TGTGCCAGCAGCTTAGTTGCGCTAGCGGGGGGCATCACAGATACGCAGTATTTT.